The source of this T cell receptor beta chain is a study of T cell responses to AZD1222 COVID-19 vaccine. Study-level results: Across the whole spike, CD4 TCRs peaked at regions 160-218 and 743-854.

As concerns this clone: Antigen unknown.

Deletions cut 2 bases from V and 3 bases from J, with 11 bases between. This CDR3 region has 14 residues. CDR1 and CDR2 from the germline V gene are MNHEY and SVGAGI. Here immunoSEQ multiplex PCR was the method, and the copy in TCRdb shows in-frame clones only, minus some. The profile covers some 79,000 clones, with 80% appearing a single time and about 50% taken by the ten largest. This rearrangement joins TRBV6-5 to TRBJ2-7, with D tentatively TRBD1 or TRBD2 (5 bases each). The receptor comes from an adult who received the AZD1222 COVID-19 vaccine. This specimen consisted of peripheral blood, obtained 28 days after the second AZD1222 dose. The CDR3 DNA follows: TGTGCCAGCAGTTACGGGGGAGCAGACTACGAGCAGTACTTC. Amino acid sequence: CASSYGGADYEQYF.